This T cell receptor (beta chain) was found in a study of blood T cell repertoires in COVID-19. TCRdb's copy holds only in-frame clones and misses some; the assay was immunoSEQ multiplex PCR. This repertoire shows 180,000 or so clones, more than 85% found once; its top ten account for 0.99%. V shed 4 bases and J shed 7 bases, with 16 bases lying between them. The CDR3 loop spans 15 amino acids. Germline V gene sequence: CDR1 LGHDT, CDR2 YNNKEL (reference sequence). V gene TRBV3-1 (or the pseudogene TRBV3-2) combines with J gene TRBJ1-4, with D unclear. Sample: peripheral blood. This clonotype was obtained from a man aged 18 to 29 with acute or convalescent COVID-19. DNA for the CDR3: TGTGCCAGCAGCCTCCCGGAGGTCAGTGGTGAAAAACTGTTTTTT. Protein: CASSLPEVSGEKLFF.